A single sample gave rise to the 22 T cell receptor beta chains below, sequenced in a study of persistence of HIV-infected CD4 T cells. No antigen is known for these receptors. Overlapping HIV-1 Gag 15-mer peptides at 0.85 to 1 ug per peptide per mL were used. CD40L/CD69 double-negative CD45RO-high memory CD4+ T cells were collected. The libraries were made with immunoSEQ version 4 in survey mode. TCRdb's copy holds only in-frame clones and misses some; the assay was immunoSEQ multiplex PCR. The sample includes tens of thousands of clones, just under 75% of them seen just once. This sample comprised CD4+ T cells sorted from PBMCs after approximately 19-hour stimulation, obtained from a patient who received antiretroviral therapy. The receptors originated from an adult man with HIV who was CMV-seropositive.

This clone was observed a single time. This sequence joins TRBV15 and TRBJ1-1, with TRBD1 matching over 11 bases. V was clipped by 0 bases and J by 4 bases; unmatched bases: 4. Per the germline V gene, CDR1 is LNHNV and CDR2 is YYDKDF (reference sequence). The CDR3 contains 16 residues. The CDR3 spells CATSRDPGTGGTEAFF. CDR3 coding DNA: TGTGCCACCAGCAGAGATCCCGGGACAGGGGGCACTGAAGCTTTCTTT.

This clone was observed a single time. V and J are TRBV2 and TRBJ2-1; D may match TRBD1 or TRBD2 (7 bases each). V was trimmed by 6 bases and J by 1 base, leaving 13 bases between them. The length of the CDR3 is 15 residues. Per germline, CDR1 SNHLY and CDR2 FYNNEI. DNA of the CDR3: TGTGCCAGCAGCCACCAGGGGGGGTCCTACAATGAGCAGTTCTTC. The encoded protein is CASSHQGGSYNEQFF.

This clone has a handful of counts. The chain has TRBV10-2 and TRBJ1-2; no firm D call. V lost 2 bases and J lost 0, with 1 base in between. The CDR3 has 12 amino acids. Germline CDR1 and CDR2: WSHSY and SAAADI. CDR3 in amino acids: CASSETNYGYTF. CDR3 nucleotides: TGCGCCAGCAGTGAGACTAACTATGGCTACACCTTC.

The chain recombines TRBV11-3 with TRBJ1-1; 8 bases match TRBD1. J was trimmed by 1 base and V by 4 bases; bases with no gene match: 5. The CDR3 is 15 residues long. CDR1 and CDR2 from the germline V gene are SGHNT and YENEEA. Here the CDR3 DNA reads TGTGCCAGCAGCTCCTCCGGGACAGGGAACACTGAAGCTTTCTTT. This codes for CASSSSGTGNTEAFF.

J is TRBJ2-3 and V is TRBV9; D is unclear. The germline V gene encodes CDR1 SGDLS and CDR2 YYNGEE. The CDR3 spans 16 residues. Trimming cost V 2 bases and J 0 bases, with 13 bases left between them. CDR3 bases: TGTGCCAGCAGCGTCGACGACACCCCTAGCACAGATACGCAGTATTTT. Amino acid sequence: CASSVDDTPSTDTQYF. Filled out from reference TRBV9 and TRBJ2-3, the complete variable domain reads DSGVTQTPKHLITATGQRVTLRCSPRSGDLSVYWYQQSLDQGLQFLIQYYNGEERAKGNILERFSAQQFPDLHSELNLSSLELGDSALYFCASSVDDTPSTDTQYFGPGTRLTVL.

The J gene is TRBJ1-1, the V gene TRBV18, with a possible D match to TRBD1 (6 bases). Between the trimmed V and J ends, which lost 4 bases and 3 bases, there was a span of 9 bases. Germline CDR1 KGHSH, CDR2 LQKENI. The length of the CDR3 is 13 residues. DNA of the CDR3: TGTGCCAGCTCACGGGACACCTACACTGAAGCTTTCTTT. The encoded protein is CASSRDTYTEAFF.

This rearrangement joins TRBV2 to TRBJ1-5; the match to TRBD1 covers 8 bases. The CDR3 runs to 16 residues. Germline V gives CDR1 SNHLY, CDR2 FYNNEI. J lost 5 bases, V lost 6 bases, and 12 bases had no gene match. The CDR3 DNA reads as TGTGCCAGCAGGCCCGGGAGGGGACAGGCCGATCAGCCCCAGCATTTT. It yields the protein CASRPGRGQADQPQHF.

The chain carries TRBV10-3 and TRBJ2-7; no clear D. V lost 0 bases and J lost 3, with 9 bases in between. The CDR3 has 14 residues. Germline loops: CDR1 ENHRY, CDR2 SYGVKD. The CDR3 DNA follows: TGTGCCATCAGTGAGTCGGGCAGCTTCTACGAGCAGTACTTC. Its translation is CAISESGSFYEQYF.

V gene TRBV5-4 combines with J gene TRBJ1-2; TRBD1 is a possible D gene (5 bases). This CDR3 comprises 12 residues. V was shortened by 0 bases and J by 8 bases, with 8 bases between the two germline ends. Germline loops: CDR1 SGHNT, CDR2 YYREEE (reference sequence). The CDR3, as DNA: TGTGCCAGCAGCTTGGGAGGGGTGGGCTACACCTTC. As protein: CASSLGGVGYTF. Supplemented by reference TRBV5-4 and TRBJ1-2, the full variable domain reads ETGVTQSPTHLIKTRGQQVTLRCSSQSGHNTVSWYQQALGQGPQFIFQYYREEENGRGNFPPRFSGLQFPNYSSELNVNALELDDSALYLCASSLGGVGYTFGSGTRLTVV.

V is TRBV19 and J is TRBJ1-5; D gene unclear. CDR3 length: 14 residues. Deletions cut 5 bases from V and 3 bases from J, with 11 bases between. Germline V gene lookup returns CDR1 LNHDA and CDR2 SQIVND (reference sequence). The CDR3 sequence: CASSGYGNNQPQHF. CDR3 DNA: TGTGCCAGTAGTGGGTACGGCAACAATCAGCCCCAGCATTTT.

This clone was detected only once. This chain links TRBV19 with TRBJ2-7, with D perhaps TRBD1 (6 bases). Germline V gene sequence: CDR1 LNHDA, CDR2 SQIVND (reference sequence). Trimming shortened V by 2 bases and J by 1 base, and 9 bases separated the two germline ends. CDR3 size: 14 residues. CDR3 protein: CASSIRQGSYEQYF. The CDR3 DNA reads as TGTGCCAGTAGTATAAGGCAGGGGTCCTACGAGCAGTACTTC.

The V gene is TRBV2, the J gene TRBJ2-1, with 8 bases identical to TRBD1. Germline CDR1 SNHLY, CDR2 FYNNEI. The ends lost 10 bases at V and 4 bases at J; junction bases unmatched: 6. The length of the CDR3 is 13 residues. The CDR3 sequence: CATTGGIYNEQFF. In nucleotides, the CDR3 is TGTGCCACCACAGGGGGAATATACAATGAGCAGTTCTTC. The whole variable domain, remainder taken from reference TRBV2 and TRBJ2-1, is EPEVTQTPSHQVTQMGQEVILRCVPISNHLYFYWYRQILGQKVEFLVSFYNNEISEKSEIFDDQFSVERPDGSNFTLKIRSTKLEDSAMYFCATTGGIYNEQFFGPGTRLTVL.

The CDR3 sequence: CASSYLPGSNQPQHF. The DNA for the CDR3 is TGTGCCAGCAGTTACTTACCGGGCTCCAATCAGCCCCAGCATTTT. This rearrangement joins TRBV6-5 to TRBJ1-5; no reliable D call. Trimming took off 1 base at V and 3 bases at J, with 10 bases between the two ends. CDR1 is MNHEY and CDR2 is SVGAGI in the germline V gene. The length of the CDR3 is 15 residues.

The CDR3, as DNA: TGTGCCAGCTCCCCCCGGGCAGGGACCGGGGCCAACGTCCTGACTTTC. Residues: CASSPRAGTGANVLTF. This rearrangement joins TRBV18 to TRBJ2-6; D is tentatively TRBD1 or TRBD2 (5 bases each). CDR1 and CDR2 (germline): KGHSH, LQKENI. Trimming took 6 bases from V and 4 from J, leaving 16 bases between them. The CDR3 extends over 16 amino acids.

The V gene is TRBV9, the J gene TRBJ1-3; D remains ambiguous. The V end was cut by 3 bases, the J end by 4 bases, with 14 bases between. Per germline, CDR1 SGDLS and CDR2 YYNGEE. The CDR3 has 15 amino acids. CDR3 DNA sequence: TGTGCCAGCAGCGCCGCCTCACCCCCCGGAAACACCATATATTTT. Its translation: CASSAASPPGNTIYF. The entire variable domain, with the rest obtained from reference TRBV9 and TRBJ1-3, is as follows: DSGVTQTPKHLITATGQRVTLRCSPRSGDLSVYWYQQSLDQGLQFLIQYYNGEERAKGNILERFSAQQFPDLHSELNLSSLELGDSALYFCASSAASPPGNTIYFGEGSWLTVV.

In its sample, this clone was seen a few times. This chain uses TRBV19 with TRBJ1-1; D not resolved. The CDR3 totals 15 residues. The germline CDR1 and CDR2 sequences are LNHDA and SQIVND (reference sequence). V was cut by 4 bases and J by 3 bases, with 15 bases left in between. CDR3 bases: TGTGCCAGTAGTAAACTACCCGGTGGGGACACTGAAGCTTTCTTT. Residues: CASSKLPGGDTEAFF.

The chain carries TRBV5-1 and TRBJ2-2, with 7 positions matching TRBD1. Germline V CDR1 and CDR2: SGHRS, YFSETQ. V lost 0 bases to trimming and J lost 4 bases; unmatched junction nucleotides: 6. This CDR3 region has 16 residues. CDR3 DNA: TGCGCCAGCAGCTTGGAGAACGCAGGGGGCACCGGGGAGCTGTTTTTT. It is translated as CASSLENAGGTGELFF.

This chain uses TRBV6-5 with TRBJ2-5; either TRBD1 or TRBD2 may supply D (5 bases each). The DNA end lines up better with TRBJ2-7; the J call may be wrong. Germline V lookup: CDR1 MNHEY, CDR2 SVGAGI. The CDR3 sequence is 15 residues long. CDR3 bases: TGTGCCAGCAGATCCGGGACGGAGTTTCCCTACGAGCAGTACTTC. This gives the protein CASRSGTEFPYEQYF.

Worth noting for this clone: The same CDR3 can be traced to other DNA sequences in this sample. This chain links TRBV28 with TRBJ2-5, with D possibly matching TRBD1 (8 bases). Trimming cost V 6 bases and J 2 bases, with 16 bases left between them. CDR1 MDHEN and CDR2 SYDVKM come from the germline V gene. The CDR3 consists of 15 residues. CDR3: CASSLTGGGQETQYF. The CDR3 DNA reads TGTGCCAGCAGCCTTACAGGGGGGGGACAAGAGACCCAGTACTTC.

V is TRBV19 and J is TRBJ1-5; D uncertain. CDR1 and CDR2 (germline): LNHDA, SQIVND (reference sequence). V was cut by 8 bases and J by 6 bases, with 8 bases left in between. The CDR3 is made up of 11 amino acids. The CDR3 sequence is CASAAGQPQHF. The DNA of the CDR3 is TGTGCCAGTGCCGCGGGTCAGCCCCAGCATTTT.

This clone was seen a few times. The chain couples TRBV5-5 to TRBJ1-4; D call uncertain. V shed 4 bases and J shed 4 bases, with 8 bases lying between them. Germline CDR1 is SGHKS and CDR2 is YYEKEE (reference sequence). The CDR3 loop spans 13 amino acids. For the CDR3, the DNA is TGTGCCAGCAGCCCGCTGAGTAATGAAAAACTGTTTTTT. Amino acids: CASSPLSNEKLFF.

The chain employs TRBV27 and TRBJ2-1, with 9 nucleotides matching TRBD2. Losses at the gene ends were 5 bases for V and 4 bases for J; bases not matched to a gene: 9. CDR3 length: 16 amino acids. Germline CDR1 and CDR2: MNHEY and SMNVEV (reference sequence). CDR3 in amino acids: CASSTLGGGEYNEQFF. CDR3 DNA sequence: TGTGCCAGCAGTACCTTGGGCGGGGGGGAATACAATGAGCAGTTCTTC.